This TCR beta chain originates from a study of T cell changes during pregnancy in multiple sclerosis. Method: immunoSEQ multiplex PCR; TCRdb's copy keeps in-frame clones and lacks some. The data show 130,000 or so clones, around 93% seen once. The sample holds one count of this clone. The germline V gene has CDR1 SQVTM and CDR2 ANQGSEA. Losses at the gene ends were 7 bases for V and 6 bases for J; bases not matched to a gene: 21. This CDR3 has 17 residues. This chain links TRBV29-1 with TRBJ1-3; 7 nucleotides align to TRBD1. This TCR was sampled from a female donor with multiple sclerosis, enrolled in a pregnancy study. Specimen: peripheral blood, collected before pregnancy. CDR3 residues: CSASLPGDSGVLNTIYF. The DNA for the CDR3 is TGCAGCGCCAGTCTTCCAGGGGACAGTGGGGTCTTAAACACCATATATTTT.